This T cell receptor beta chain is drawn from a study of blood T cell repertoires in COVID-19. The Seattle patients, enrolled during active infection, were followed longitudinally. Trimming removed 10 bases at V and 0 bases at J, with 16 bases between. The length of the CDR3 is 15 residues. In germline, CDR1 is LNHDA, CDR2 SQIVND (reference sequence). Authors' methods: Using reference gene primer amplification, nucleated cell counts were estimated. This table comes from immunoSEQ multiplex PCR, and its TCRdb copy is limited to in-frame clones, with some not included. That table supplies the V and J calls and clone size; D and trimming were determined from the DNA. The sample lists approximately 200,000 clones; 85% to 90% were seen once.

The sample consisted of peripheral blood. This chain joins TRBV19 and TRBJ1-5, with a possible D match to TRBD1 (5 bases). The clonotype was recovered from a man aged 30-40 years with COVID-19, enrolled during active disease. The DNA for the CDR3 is TGTGCCACCCACCGGGGGGGATATAGCAATCAGCCCCAGCATTTT. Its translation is CATHRGGYSNQPQHF.